A single T cell receptor (beta chain) is shown here with its context. Unique molecular identifiers were built into the TCRbeta library. TCRdb re-called the PCR reads with MiXCR, one entry per CDR3 protein. In the table there are about 610,000 distinct CDR3 sequences, about 11% of which are singletons. V was pared by 2 bases and J by 2 bases, with 4 bases of the junction left unmatched. Germline assignment: CDR1 SGHVS and CDR2 FNYEAQ. The CDR3 spans 15 residues. The data originate from a study of T-cell reconstitution after alpha-beta-depleted transplantation in children. Sample: PBMCs from the stem cell graft donor, taken from the stem cell graft. This receptor was obtained from a human donor who donated a stem cell graft to a child with acute myeloid leukemia. V is TRBV7-6 and J is TRBJ2-7; TRBD2 agrees at 9 bases. CDR3 in amino acids: CASSLRASGTYEQYF. CDR3 sequence (DNA): TGTGCCAGCAGCTTAAGGGCTAGCGGGACCTACGAGCAGTACTTC. Full variable domain (outside the CDR3, taken from reference TRBV7-6 and TRBJ2-7): GAGVSQSPRYKVTKRGQDVALRCDPISGHVSLYWYRQALGQGPEFLTYFNYEAQQDKSGLPNDRFSAERPEGSISTLTIQRTEQRDSAMYRCASSLRASGTYEQYFGPGTRLTVT.